Sequencing of this T cell receptor (beta chain) was carried out in a study of T cell responses to AZD1222 COVID-19 vaccine. As for the study in general: Samples with a second dose at about 4 or about 12 weeks were pooled together.

About this clone: No antigen is known for it.

Study conclusions and caveats: Reportedly, close to half of spike-specific TCRs are directed against unmutated variant regions. Mostly white British, mostly female donors; authors suggested clonal diversity may be underestimated.

Assay used: immunoSEQ multiplex PCR; TCRdb lists only in-frame clones, some missing. Of 99,000 or so clones detected, roughly nine tenths appear once; the ten largest clones hold around 3.1%. Germline V CDR1 and CDR2: LNHDA, SQIVND (reference sequence). The V and J ends lost 1 base and 4 bases respectively, with 13 bases between them. The CDR3 sequence is 15 residues long. This clonotype originated in an adult in good health. The rearrangement links TRBV19 to TRBJ1-2, with D possibly TRBD1 on 5 matching bases. This sample comprised peripheral blood, obtained on day 0 of AZD1222 vaccination. The CDR3 is CASSIGGQRIYGYTF. The CDR3 DNA reads TGTGCCAGTAGTATAGGGGGCCAAAGGATCTATGGCTACACCTTC.